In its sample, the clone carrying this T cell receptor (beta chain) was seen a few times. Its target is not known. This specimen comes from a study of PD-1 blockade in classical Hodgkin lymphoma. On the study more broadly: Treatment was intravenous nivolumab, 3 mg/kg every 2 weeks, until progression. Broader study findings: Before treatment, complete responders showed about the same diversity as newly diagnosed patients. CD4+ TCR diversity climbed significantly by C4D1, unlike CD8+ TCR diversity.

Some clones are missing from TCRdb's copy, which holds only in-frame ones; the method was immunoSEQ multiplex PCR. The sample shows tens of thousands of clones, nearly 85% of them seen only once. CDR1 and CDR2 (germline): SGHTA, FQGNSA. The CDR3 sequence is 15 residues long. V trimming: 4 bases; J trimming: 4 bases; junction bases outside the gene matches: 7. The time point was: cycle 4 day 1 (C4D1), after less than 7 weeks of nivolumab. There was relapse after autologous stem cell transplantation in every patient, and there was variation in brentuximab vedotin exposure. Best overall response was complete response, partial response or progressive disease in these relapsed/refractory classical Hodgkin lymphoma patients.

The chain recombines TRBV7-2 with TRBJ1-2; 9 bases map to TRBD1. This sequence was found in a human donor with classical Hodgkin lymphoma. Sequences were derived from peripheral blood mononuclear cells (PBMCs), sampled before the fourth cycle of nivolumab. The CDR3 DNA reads TGTGCCAGCAGCTCGCAGGGGACAGGGAGCTATGGCTACACCTTC. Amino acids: CASSSQGTGSYGYTF.